Included here is one T cell receptor (beta chain) sequence, with context. Its specificity is unknown. V shed 1 base and J shed 5 bases, with 9 bases lying between them. Germline V CDR1 and CDR2: SNHLY, FYNNEI. This CDR3 spans 14 amino acids. These data come from a study of breast tumors, draining lymph nodes, adjacent tissues. The study, taken as a whole, reports: Luminal-like breast cancer showed significantly higher tumor–nontumor repertoire similarity than basal-like. Tumor repertoires ranked between lymph nodes and nontumor tissue in diversity, with V and J gene preferences. Most tumor T cells seemingly derive from lymph node, then expand in tumor.

TCRdb reprocessed the multiplex PCR reads with MiXCR, giving one entry per CDR3 protein. The data show 15,000 to 20,000 distinct CDR3 sequences, about 60% seen once. The TCR sequence derives from a female donor with breast cancer. Some clones in this sample may be carry-over from other donors' samples. The sample consisted of tumor-adjacent breast tissue. The V gene is TRBV2, the J gene TRBJ1-5, with D uncertain. Written as DNA, the CDR3 is TGTGCCAGCAGTGAAGGGCGGGTACATCAGCCCCAGCATTTT. Its protein product is CASSEGRVHQPQHF.